Given below is one T cell receptor (beta chain) in context. The antigen is undetermined. This specimen belongs to a study of cytomegalovirus exposure and HLA in healthy donors. Study conclusions and caveats: Some V segments, TRBV6-2 and TRBV6-3 among them, were indistinguishable and were therefore excluded.

Despite likely unrecorded immune exposures, the donors were nominally healthy at the time of sampling. The study ran its PCR with 60 Vbeta and 13 Jbeta primers. Here immunoSEQ multiplex PCR was the method, and the copy in TCRdb shows in-frame clones only, minus some. The sample carries roughly 170,000 clones, around four fifths recorded once. Germline CDR1 and CDR2: MNHNY and SVGAGI (reference sequence). V lost 2 bases to trimming and J lost 4 bases, with 9 bases between them. The CDR3 spans 14 residues. The TCR originated in a woman younger than 45 in good health and CMV-seropositive. The sample was PBMCs. This chain connects TRBV6-6 to TRBJ2-1; maybe TRBD2 (6 bases). The CDR3 sequence: CASSYLTSYNEQFF. As DNA, the CDR3 is TGTGCCAGCAGTTACCTGACTAGTTACAATGAGCAGTTCTTC.